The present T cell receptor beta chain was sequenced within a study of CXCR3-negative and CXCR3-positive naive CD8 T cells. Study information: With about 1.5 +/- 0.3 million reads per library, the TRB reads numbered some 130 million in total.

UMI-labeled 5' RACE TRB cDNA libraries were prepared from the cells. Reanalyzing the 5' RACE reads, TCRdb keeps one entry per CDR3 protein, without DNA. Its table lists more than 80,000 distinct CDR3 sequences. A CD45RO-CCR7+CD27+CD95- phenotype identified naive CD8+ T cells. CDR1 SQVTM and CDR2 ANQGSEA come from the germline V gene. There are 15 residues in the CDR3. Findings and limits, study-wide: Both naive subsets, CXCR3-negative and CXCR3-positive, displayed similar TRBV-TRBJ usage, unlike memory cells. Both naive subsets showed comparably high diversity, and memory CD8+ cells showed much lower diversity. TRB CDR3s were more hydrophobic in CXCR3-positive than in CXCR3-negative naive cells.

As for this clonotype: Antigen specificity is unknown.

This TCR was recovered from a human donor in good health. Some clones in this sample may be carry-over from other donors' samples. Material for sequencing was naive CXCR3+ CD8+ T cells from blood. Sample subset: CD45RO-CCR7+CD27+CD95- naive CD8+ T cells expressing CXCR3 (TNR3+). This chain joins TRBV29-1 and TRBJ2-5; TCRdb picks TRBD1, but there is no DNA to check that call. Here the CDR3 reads CSVQNRDTGFETQYF.